Included here is one T cell receptor (beta chain) sequence, with context. Antigen unknown. This CDR3 has 13 amino acids. Per germline, CDR1 SGHTA and CDR2 FQGNSA. V lost 3 bases, J lost 2 bases, and 7 bases lay in between. Per the study methods: ImmunoSEQ sequences covered only the junction and lacked quality scores; filtering therefore differed. Libraries were prepared by immunoSEQ multiplex PCR; TCRdb keeps only in-frame clonotypes and omits some of them. The DNA gave D and trimming, while V, J and clone size come from that table. This sample yields 900,000 to 1,200,000 clones, of which around three quarters are seen a single time; roughly 0.61% belongs to the top ten. The data derive from a study of shared clonotypes between healthy human individuals. Points from the study as a whole: In contrast to clonotypes shared by all four donors, non-shared clonotypes had lower generation probabilities. The study's rarefaction showed incomplete sorted-subset sequencing despite large depth.

Subsets obtained from CD4+ cells comprised CD45RA+ naive and CD45RA-negative memory cells. Source material: memory CD4+ T cells from PBMCs. Subset meaning: CD45RA-negative fraction. The V call is TRBV7-2, the J call TRBJ2-5; D uncertain. The TCR comes from a man between 18 and 35 years old in good health. Some clones in this sample may be carry-over from other donors' samples. The CDR3 protein is CASSFLGQETQYF. DNA for the CDR3: TGTGCCAGCAGCTTTTTGGGACAAGAGACCCAGTACTTC.